The 5 T cell receptor beta chains reported below all come from one sample, sequenced in a study of shared clonotypes between healthy human individuals. The table came from immunoSEQ multiplex PCR; TCRdb's copy has only in-frame clones and leaves some out. The sample records about 1.1 million clones, 75% to 85% being singletons. The material sequenced was memory CD4+ T cells from PBMCs. Documented subset: CD45RA-negative fraction. The source of these receptors is a man between 18 and 35 years old in good health. Some clones in this sample may be carry-over from other donors' samples.

Note on this clone: At the DNA level, this CDR3 is encoded by other sequences in the same sample as well. The chain employs TRBV7-9 and TRBJ1-3, with D unresolved. CDR3 length: 13 amino acids. CDR1 SEHNR and CDR2 FQNEAQ come from the germline V gene (reference sequence). The V and J ends lost 5 bases and 5 bases respectively, with 10 bases between them. The CDR3 here is CASSLLGRNTIYF. The CDR3, as DNA: TGTGCCAGCAGCCTCCTCGGGCGAAACACCATATATTTT.

This chain connects TRBV21-1 to TRBJ2-7; the DNA was not compared with TRBD1, the D call given in the table. TRBV21-1 is an annotated pseudogene. This CDR3 comprises 16 residues. CDR3 amino acids: CASSKCKGDSSYEQYF. CDR3 sequence (DNA): TGTGCCAGCAGCAAATGCAAAGGCGACAGTTCCTACGAGCAGTACTTC.

The rearrangement uses TRBV6-5 and TRBJ2-7; D perhaps matches TRBD1 (6 bases). Germline CDR1 is MNHEY and CDR2 is SVGAGI. With 0 bases removed from V and 0 bases from J, the gap between germline ends came to 9 bases. CDR3 size: 15 residues. DNA of the CDR3: TGTGCCAGCAGTTACTCTTGGGACAACTCCTACGAGCAGTACTTC. This translates into CASSYSWDNSYEQYF.

This clone was observed a single time. The chain links TRBV7-2 to TRBJ1-3; D may be TRBD1 (5 bases). CDR3 length: 15 residues. Deletions cut 5 bases from V and 1 base from J, with 12 bases between. The germline gives CDR1 SGHTA, CDR2 FQGNSA. The CDR3 loop reads CASSQRQGSGNTIYF. CDR3 DNA sequence: TGTGCCAGCAGCCAACGTCAGGGTTCTGGAAACACCATATATTTT.

This sequence joins TRBV27 and TRBJ2-3; 8 positions match TRBD2. CDR3 length: 16 residues. V was clipped by 3 bases and J by 5 bases; unmatched bases: 10. CDR1 is MNHEY and CDR2 is SMNVEV in the germline V gene (reference sequence). The DNA for the CDR3 is TGTGCCAGCAGTTTTCTCTTCACGGGGGGGGTAGATACGCAGTATTTT. Encoded protein: CASSFLFTGGVDTQYF.